The clone carrying this T cell receptor (beta chain) was picked up a small number of times. Its antigen is unknown. The data originate from a study of regulatory T cells in long-lasting Graves disease. General study results and limits: Persistent patients shared about 3,000 public clonotypes among themselves. Newly diagnosed patients shared fewer, at some 900. The work looked only at peripheral blood and did not look at thyroid tissue.

Indicated time point: newly diagnosed GD, antithyroid drugs for less than 3 months. RNA isolated from PBMCs was used to make the TCR library. Combining iRepertoire HTBI primers with Arm-PCR of CDR3 regions, the authors built TCR beta libraries. A single record per CDR3 protein comes from TCRdb applying MiXCR to the multiplex PCR reads. The sample has under 800,000 distinct CDR3 sequences; approximately 15% are singletons. The same data also went into a second study, on T cells in Graves' hyperthyroidism and ophthalmopathy. Per that study: Initially, a first-round RT-PCR of the TCR CDR3 employed the HTBI primer set. Model output signaled ophthalmopathy a median 6.5 months ahead of onset.

Sequenced here: peripheral blood mononuclear cells (PBMCs), sampled at new diagnosis, from a patient treated with antithyroid drugs. The source is a woman under 40 with Graves disease.

Here the CDR3 reads CATAIEGIQGSVAFF. Written as DNA, the CDR3 is TGTGCCACCGCTATCGAAGGGATCCAGGGTAGCGTAGCTTTCTTT. The chain is built from TRBV19 and TRBJ1-1, with D possibly being TRBD1 (5 bases). Trimming pared 10 bases from V and 10 bases from J, leaving 28 bases between. Germline CDR1 and CDR2: LNHDA and SQIVND (reference sequence). The CDR3 length is 15 residues.